Below, 26 T cell receptor beta chains from the same sample are listed, as sequenced in a study of Ad26.COV2.S vaccination and SARS-CoV-2 variants. Assay: immunoSEQ multiplex PCR; the TCRdb copy retains only in-frame clones and omits some. In the table there are approximately 350,000 clones, around 82% of which are singletons. Treatment denoted: some 20 received Ad26.COV2.S at low or high dose, single or two shots; about 5 received placebo; per-sample allocation not given. Collection of samples fell on day 63 after the first vaccine or placebo injection. The source was peripheral blood, collected in a trial of Ad26.COV2.S vaccine versus placebo. The receptors here all came from a person aged 18-65 years who received the Ad26.COV2.S COVID-19 vaccine or a placebo.

This chain connects TRBV19 to TRBJ1-2; 7 bases match TRBD1. The CDR3 runs 14 residues. The germline V gene has CDR1 LNHDA and CDR2 SQIVND (reference sequence). V was pared by 5 bases and J by 5 bases, with 8 bases of the junction left unmatched. The CDR3 DNA reads TGTGCCAGTAGTCCCCTTCGGACAGGTTATGGCTACACCTTC. Translating it yields CASSPLRTGYGYTF. Combining the CDR3 with reference TRBV19 and TRBJ1-2 gives the whole variable domain DGGITQSPKYLFRKEGQNVTLSCEQNLNHDAMYWYRQDPGQGLRLIYYSQIVNDFQKGDIAEGYSVSREKKESFPLTVTSAQKNPTAFYLCASSPLRTGYGYTFGSGTRLTVV.

The chain has TRBV27 and TRBJ2-7; no clear D. Per the germline V gene, CDR1 is MNHEY and CDR2 is SMNVEV (reference sequence). Deletions cut 3 bases from V and 0 bases from J, with 6 bases between. The CDR3 covers 13 residues. DNA for the CDR3: TGTGCCAGCAGTTTTATAAGCTCCTACGAGCAGTACTTC. This sequence encodes CASSFISSYEQYF.

This clone was observed a single time. The V gene is TRBV6-5, the J gene TRBJ2-7, with 7 bases aligning to TRBD1. Germline loops: CDR1 MNHEY, CDR2 SVGAGI. V gave up 6 bases and J gave up 1 base; unmatched junction bases: 3. The CDR3 sequence is 13 residues long. In nucleotides, the CDR3 is TGTGCCAGCAGAGGGGGCCTGTCCTACGAGCAGTACTTC. Its translation is CASRGGLSYEQYF.

The gene calls are TRBV12-3 or TRBV12-4 and TRBJ1-1; D remains unclear. V lost 1 base and J lost 8, with 11 bases in between. The CDR3 is made up of 13 amino acids. CDR3: CASSLVARTEAFF. CDR3 DNA: TGTGCCAGCAGTTTAGTTGCCCGGACGGAAGCTTTCTTT.

The rearrangement links TRBV19 to TRBJ1-1; D is perhaps TRBD1 (5 bases). The CDR3 length is 16 residues. The V and J ends lost 4 bases and 0 bases respectively, with 15 bases between them. CDR1 is LNHDA, CDR2 SQIVND, per germline (reference sequence). For the CDR3, the DNA is TGTGCCAGTAGTACCCGGCCAGGGACCATGAACACTGAAGCTTTCTTT. It codes for CASSTRPGTMNTEAFF.

The J gene is TRBJ1-4, the V gene TRBV27, with D uncertain. The CDR3 extends over 15 amino acids. CDR1 is MNHEY and CDR2 is SMNVEV in the germline V gene (reference sequence). V shed 5 bases and J shed 0 bases, with 10 bases lying between them. The CDR3 region has the DNA TGTGCCAGCAGTCGCGTAGGGTCAACTAATGAAAAACTGTTTTTT. This sequence encodes CASSRVGSTNEKLFF.

The chain employs TRBV19 and TRBJ1-5; D not certain. Trimming stripped 2 bases from V and 3 bases from J, with 11 bases between. This CDR3 has 15 amino acids. Germline V lookup: CDR1 LNHDA, CDR2 SQIVND (reference sequence). The CDR3 is CASSILGGNNQPQHF. In nucleotides, the CDR3 is TGTGCCAGTAGTATACTTGGCGGCAACAATCAGCCCCAGCATTTT.

The CDR3 here is CAIGGQQETQYF. The CDR3 DNA is TGTGCCATCGGGGGACAGCAAGAGACCCAGTACTTC. The chain links TRBV10-3 to TRBJ2-5; 7 nucleotides match TRBD1. In germline, CDR1 is ENHRY, CDR2 SYGVKD. This CDR3 is 12 amino acids long. With V trimmed by 8 bases and J by 2 bases, 2 bases remained unmatched.

V is TRBV25-1 and J is TRBJ1-6; TRBD1 agrees at 7 bases. J was trimmed by 7 bases and V by 2 bases; bases with no gene match: 11. The germline CDR1 and CDR2 sequences are MGHDK and SYGVNS. The CDR3 spans 17 residues. The CDR3 region is CASSEPPGQKTNSPLHF. As DNA, the CDR3 is TGTGCCAGCAGTGAACCTCCGGGACAGAAGACGAATTCACCCCTCCACTTT.

The rearrangement uses TRBV4-1 and TRBJ1-6, with TRBD1 as a possible D gene (5 bases). The CDR3 is 15 residues long. The V and J ends lost 4 bases and 6 bases respectively, with 13 bases between them. Germline values: CDR1 MGHRA, CDR2 YSYEKL. The CDR3 region has the DNA TGCGCCAGCAGCCGCGACAGCTTACCTAATTCACCCCTCCACTTT. As protein: CASSRDSLPNSPLHF.

The rearrangement joins TRBV5-8 to TRBJ1-2; D is perhaps TRBD1 (5 bases). The germline V and J ends were trimmed by 4 bases and 1 base, with 14 bases remaining between them. The CDR3 runs to 15 residues. CDR1 is SGHTS and CDR2 is YDEGEE in the germline V gene. The CDR3 reads CASSTGTAFNYGYTF. For the CDR3, the DNA is TGTGCCAGCAGCACCGGGACGGCATTTAACTATGGCTACACCTTC.

The chain couples TRBV19 to TRBJ2-7, with unresolved D. CDR1 is LNHDA and CDR2 is SQIVND in the germline V gene (reference sequence). The CDR3 has 11 residues. CDR3 amino acids: CATWFGNEQYF. The CDR3 region has the DNA TGTGCGACGTGGTTCGGAAACGAGCAGTACTTC. The whole variable domain, remainder taken from reference TRBV19 and TRBJ2-7, is DGGITQSPKYLFRKEGQNVTLSCEQNLNHDAMYWYRQDPGQGLRLIYYSQIVNDFQKGDIAEGYSVSREKKESFPLTVTSAQKNPTAFYLCATWFGNEQYFGPGTRLTVT.

This rearrangement joins TRBV7-3 to TRBJ2-1; 10 positions agree with TRBD2. V lost 5 bases and J lost 7; bases outside the gene matches: 14. The CDR3 is 17 amino acids. Germline V gene data show CDR1 as SGHTA and CDR2 as FQGTGA. DNA of the CDR3: TGTGCCAGCAGCCTTACCATTAGCGGGAGGAGTAGGAATGAGCAGTTCTTC. Protein: CASSLTISGRSRNEQFF.

Many counts were recorded for this clone. V is TRBV2 and J is TRBJ1-5; tentative D call: TRBD1 (5 bases). Trimming stripped 8 bases from V and 4 bases from J, with 12 bases between. This CDR3 is 13 amino acids long. Germline values: CDR1 SNHLY, CDR2 FYNNEI. The CDR3 nucleotides read TGTGCCAGCGCCGGGACCAATAATCAGCCCCAGCATTTT. This codes for CASAGTNNQPQHF. The full variable domain, its missing parts supplied by reference TRBV2 and TRBJ1-5, is EPEVTQTPSHQVTQMGQEVILRCVPISNHLYFYWYRQILGQKVEFLVSFYNNEISEKSEIFDDQFSVERPDGSNFTLKIRSTKLEDSAMYFCASAGTNNQPQHFGDGTRLSIL.

The J gene is TRBJ1-1, the V gene TRBV10-3; TRBD1 is a possible D gene (6 bases). CDR1 is ENHRY, CDR2 SYGVKD, per germline. With 4 bases removed from V and 1 base from J, the gap between germline ends came to 13 bases. CDR3 length: 15 residues. The CDR3, as DNA: TGTGCCATCAGTGCCCTGGACAGACAGAACACTGAAGCTTTCTTT. It is translated as CAISALDRQNTEAFF.

There are many counts of this clone. The V gene is TRBV2, the J gene TRBJ1-2; no reliable D call. V was pared by 6 bases and J by 5 bases, with 13 bases between. The CDR3 is 13 amino acids. Germline lookup yields CDR1 SNHLY and CDR2 FYNNEI. CDR3 in amino acids: CASSDAAGYGYTF. CDR3 DNA sequence: TGTGCCAGCAGCGATGCGGCAGGTTATGGCTACACCTTC.

V is TRBV30 and J is TRBJ1-2; no firm D call. The germline gives CDR1 GTSNPN, CDR2 SVGIG (reference sequence). Trimming cost V 1 base and J 5 bases, with 17 bases left between them. The CDR3 has 15 amino acids. CDR3 sequence (DNA): TGTGCCTGGAGTGGAAGGGAAGGGTCCCTGTATGGCTACACCTTC. Translated, it gives CAWSGREGSLYGYTF.

This clone was observed once. The chain is built from TRBV11-3 and TRBJ2-3; tentatively, D is TRBD1 (6 bases). This CDR3 is 13 amino acids long. V was clipped by 4 bases and J by 4 bases, with 9 bases between them. Looked up from germline, CDR1 is SGHNT and CDR2 is YENEEA. CDR3 sequence (DNA): TGTGCCAGCAGCTACGGACAGCCAGATACGCAGTATTTT. Translation: CASSYGQPDTQYF.

The chain combines TRBV19 with TRBJ2-1; no clear D. Germline CDR1 is LNHDA and CDR2 is SQIVND (reference sequence). The CDR3 runs 15 residues. V was shortened by 3 bases and J by 5 bases, with 14 bases between the two germline ends. The CDR3 bases are TGTGCCAGTAGTATTGGGATAACAAACCACAATGAGCAGTTCTTC. This translates into CASSIGITNHNEQFF. The whole variable domain, filled in from reference TRBV19 and TRBJ2-1, reads DGGITQSPKYLFRKEGQNVTLSCEQNLNHDAMYWYRQDPGQGLRLIYYSQIVNDFQKGDIAEGYSVSREKKESFPLTVTSAQKNPTAFYLCASSIGITNHNEQFFGPGTRLTVL.

This chain links TRBV3-1 (or the pseudogene TRBV3-2) with TRBJ1-1, with D possibly TRBD1 on 6 matching bases. V lost 0 bases, J lost 5 bases, and 13 bases lay in between. Looked up from germline, CDR1 is LGHDT and CDR2 is YNNKEL (reference sequence). The CDR3 loop spans 15 amino acids. Here the CDR3 DNA reads TGTGCCAGCAGCCAAGAACGGGGGCGGAGGACTGAAGCTTTCTTT. It specifies CASSQERGRRTEAFF.

This chain connects TRBV30 to TRBJ1-1; D is uncertain. Germline CDR1 is GTSNPN and CDR2 is SVGIG (reference sequence). V was cut by 3 bases and J by 8 bases, with 10 bases left in between. The CDR3 covers 11 residues. Here the CDR3 DNA reads TGTGCCTGGAGGGAATGGAGGGAAGCTTTCTTT. Its protein product is CAWREWREAFF.

This sequence joins TRBV7-9 and TRBJ1-4; perhaps TRBD1 as D (5 bases). The germline V and J ends were trimmed by 5 bases and 7 bases, with 14 bases remaining between them. Germline assignment: CDR1 SEHNR and CDR2 FQNEAQ (reference sequence). The CDR3 consists of 14 residues. CDR3: CASSITGDSEKLFF. The CDR3 DNA follows: TGTGCCAGCAGCATAACAGGTGATAGTGAAAAACTGTTTTTT.

The chain combines TRBV29-1 with TRBJ2-3; 7 positions match TRBD2. The CDR3 consists of 17 residues. Unmatched junction bases numbered 10, after V lost 1 base and J lost 0 bases. CDR1 and CDR2 (germline): SQVTM, ANQGSEA. The CDR3 DNA is TGCAGCGTTGAAGGAGGTGGCGGGAGCACTAGCACAGATACGCAGTATTTT. Its translation is CSVEGGGGSTSTDTQYF.

This clone was recorded a few times. This chain links TRBV18 with TRBJ1-5; the D is unclear. Germline CDR1 is KGHSH and CDR2 is LQKENI. Trimming took 4 bases from V and 5 from J, leaving 9 bases between them. The CDR3 runs 13 residues. CDR3: CASSRNNDQPQHF. The CDR3 DNA follows: TGTGCCAGCTCACGAAACAACGATCAGCCCCAGCATTTT. Full variable domain (remainder filled in from reference TRBV18 and TRBJ1-5): NAGVMQNPRHLVRRRGQEARLRCSPMKGHSHVYWYRQLPEEGLKFMVYLQKENIIDESGMPKERFSAEFPKEGPSILRIQQVVRGDSAAYFCASSRNNDQPQHFGDGTRLSIL.

CDR3 sequence: CASSLGQITDTQYF. The CDR3 bases are TGCGCCAGCAGCCTAGGACAGATCACAGATACGCAGTATTTT. The genes are TRBV5-1 and TRBJ2-3; TRBD1 might be the D (6 bases). Germline V lookup: CDR1 SGHRS, CDR2 YFSETQ. Trimming removed 4 bases at V and 2 bases at J, with 11 bases between. This CDR3 comprises 14 residues.

Concerning this clone: The sample carries other DNA sequences with the same CDR3. The chain links TRBV6-6 to TRBJ1-4, with 9 bases lining up with TRBD1. Germline CDR1 and CDR2: MNHNY and SVGAGI (reference sequence). The trim removed 4 bases at V and 7 bases at J, leaving 4 bases unmatched. CDR3 size: 14 residues. CDR3 sequence (DNA): TGTGCCAGCAGTTTTGGGACAGGGAGTGAAAAACTGTTTTTT. The encoded protein is CASSFGTGSEKLFF.